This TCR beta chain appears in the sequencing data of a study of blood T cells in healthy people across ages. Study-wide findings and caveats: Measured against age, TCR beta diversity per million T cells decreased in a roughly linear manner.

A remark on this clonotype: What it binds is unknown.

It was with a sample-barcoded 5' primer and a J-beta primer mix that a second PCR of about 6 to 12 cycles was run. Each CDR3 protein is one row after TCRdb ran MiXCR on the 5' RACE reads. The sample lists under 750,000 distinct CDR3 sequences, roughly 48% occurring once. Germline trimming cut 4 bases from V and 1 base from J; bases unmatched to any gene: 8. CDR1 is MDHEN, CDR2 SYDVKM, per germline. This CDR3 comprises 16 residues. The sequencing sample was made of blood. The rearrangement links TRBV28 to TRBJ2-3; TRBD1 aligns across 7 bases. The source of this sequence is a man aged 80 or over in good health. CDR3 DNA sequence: TGTGCCAGCAGTTCCCCCACAGGGGCGGGCACAGATACGCAGTATTTT. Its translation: CASSSPTGAGTDTQYF. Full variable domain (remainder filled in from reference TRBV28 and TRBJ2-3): DVKVTQSSRYLVKRTGEKVFLECVQDMDHENMFWYRQDPGLGLRLIYFSYDVKMKEKGDIPEGYSVSREKKERFSLILESASTNQTSMYLCASSSPTGAGTDTQYFGPGTRLTVL.